The rows below give T cell receptor beta chains drawn from one sample of a study of cytomegalovirus exposure and HLA in healthy donors. Here immunoSEQ multiplex PCR was the method, and the copy in TCRdb shows in-frame clones only, minus some. The sample records roughly 150,000 clones, 81% being singletons. The sequenced sample was PBMCs. The receptor set was obtained from a man aged 50 to 59 in good health and CMV-seropositive. CDR3s include the opening cysteine and the closing phenylalanine or tryptophan. The D gene is left open where the match is weak. The listing skips clone size in some rows; elsewhere it reads once, few, many or a size class.

j_call: TRBJ2-2; v_call: TRBV6-5; d_call: TRBD2; clone_size: -; cdr3_aa: CASGQLAGSGELFF; cdr3_nt: TGTGCCAGCGGCCAACTAGCGGGATCGGGGGAGCTGTTTTTT
j_call: TRBJ2-1; v_call: TRBV27; d_call: -; clone_size: -; cdr3_aa: CASSLLGRISYNEQFF; cdr3_nt: TGTGCCAGCAGTTTATTGGGGAGAATATCCTACAATGAGCAGTTCTTC
j_call: TRBJ1-2; v_call: TRBV6-1; d_call: -; clone_size: -; cdr3_aa: CASSRGGGVYGYTF; cdr3_nt: TGTGCCAGCAGCCGAGGGGGTGGTGTCTATGGCTACACCTTC
j_call: TRBJ2-1; v_call: TRBV4-1; d_call: TRBD1; clone_size: -; cdr3_aa: CASSPQGATYNEQFF; cdr3_nt: TGCGCCAGCAGCCCCCAGGGGGCCACCTACAATGAGCAGTTCTTC
j_call: TRBJ1-5; v_call: TRBV19; d_call: -; clone_size: -; cdr3_aa: CASSVDRYQPQHF; cdr3_nt: TGTGCCAGTAGTGTAGACAGATATCAGCCCCAGCATTTT
j_call: TRBJ1-1; v_call: TRBV19; d_call: -; clone_size: few; cdr3_aa: CASSASLNTEAFF; cdr3_nt: TGTGCCAGTAGTGCGTCCTTGAACACTGAAGCTTTCTTT
j_call: TRBJ1-5; v_call: TRBV7-2; d_call: -; clone_size: -; cdr3_aa: CASSLSENQPQHF; cdr3_nt: TGTGCCAGCAGCCTGAGTGAGAATCAGCCCCAGCATTTT
j_call: TRBJ2-7; v_call: TRBV2; d_call: -; clone_size: once; cdr3_aa: CASSGLSRGEQYF; cdr3_nt: TGTGCCAGCAGTGGACTGTCCCGGGGAGAGCAGTACTTC
j_call: TRBJ2-2; v_call: TRBV28; d_call: -; clone_size: -; cdr3_aa: CASSLSRWAQTGELFF; cdr3_nt: TGTGCCAGCAGTTTAAGTCGGTGGGCCCAAACCGGGGAGCTGTTTTTT
j_call: TRBJ2-2; v_call: TRBV19; d_call: TRBD1; clone_size: -; cdr3_aa: CASSTRTGYTGELFF; cdr3_nt: TGTGCCAGTAGTACCCGGACAGGGTACACCGGGGAGCTGTTTTTT
j_call: TRBJ2-1; v_call: TRBV7-2; d_call: -; clone_size: -; cdr3_aa: CASSSSRGNEQFF; cdr3_nt: TGTGCCAGCAGCTCATCGCGAGGCAATGAGCAGTTCTTC
j_call: TRBJ1-1; v_call: TRBV6-5; d_call: -; clone_size: -; cdr3_aa: CASSHRTATEAFF; cdr3_nt: TGTGCCAGCAGTCACAGGACAGCCACTGAAGCTTTCTTT
j_call: TRBJ2-5; v_call: TRBV5-8; d_call: TRBD1; clone_size: -; cdr3_aa: CASSLGQGRTQYF; cdr3_nt: TGTGCCAGCAGCTTGGGACAGGGAAGGACCCAGTACTTC
j_call: TRBJ2-3; v_call: TRBV15; d_call: TRBD1; clone_size: -; cdr3_aa: CATSRRTGGGTDTQYF; cdr3_nt: TGTGCCACCAGCAGGAGGACAGGGGGCGGCACAGATACGCAGTATTTT
j_call: TRBJ2-5; v_call: TRBV7-7; d_call: TRBD2; clone_size: -; cdr3_aa: CASSWSSGGQETQYF; cdr3_nt: TGTGCTAGCAGCTGGAGCAGCGGGGGTCAAGAGACCCAGTACTTC
j_call: TRBJ2-3; v_call: TRBV5-8; d_call: -; clone_size: once; cdr3_aa: CASSWRGGRSDTQYF; cdr3_nt: TGTGCCAGCAGCTGGAGAGGAGGGAGGTCAGATACGCAGTATTTT
j_call: TRBJ2-6; v_call: TRBV28; d_call: -; clone_size: -; cdr3_aa: CASRTGLGTGANVLTF; cdr3_nt: TGTGCCAGCAGGACAGGACTGGGTACAGGGGCCAACGTCCTGACTTTC
j_call: TRBJ2-3; v_call: TRBV5-1; d_call: TRBD1; clone_size: -; cdr3_aa: CASSTGTGGDTQYF; cdr3_nt: TGCGCCAGCAGTACCGGGACAGGAGGAGATACGCAGTATTTT
j_call: TRBJ2-1; v_call: TRBV7-8; d_call: TRBD2; clone_size: -; cdr3_aa: CASSLGSSGGALYNEQFF; cdr3_nt: TGTGCCAGCAGCTTAGGGTCTAGCGGGGGGGCGCTCTACAATGAGCAGTTCTTC
j_call: TRBJ2-5; v_call: TRBV5-1; d_call: -; clone_size: few; cdr3_aa: CASSLDSGSETQYF; cdr3_nt: TGCGCCAGCAGCTTGGATTCGGGGTCAGAGACCCAGTACTTC
j_call: TRBJ1-1; v_call: TRBV7-6; d_call: TRBD1; clone_size: -; cdr3_aa: CASSLTPSDREIMNTEAFF; cdr3_nt: TGTGCCAGCAGCTTAACTCCCTCGGACAGGGAGATAATGAACACTGAAGCTTTCTTT
j_call: TRBJ2-3; v_call: TRBV25-1; d_call: TRBD1; clone_size: -; cdr3_aa: CASSETTGGTDTQYF; cdr3_nt: TGTGCCAGCAGCGAGACGACAGGGGGCACAGATACGCAGTATTTT
j_call: TRBJ2-1; v_call: TRBV7-3; d_call: -; clone_size: -; cdr3_aa: CASSSERASYNEQFF; cdr3_nt: TGTGCCAGCAGCTCGGAGCGGGCAAGCTACAATGAGCAGTTCTTC
j_call: TRBJ2-1; v_call: TRBV30; d_call: TRBD1; clone_size: -; cdr3_aa: CAWSRTGGQGRNNEQFF; cdr3_nt: TGTGCCTGGAGTAGGACCGGGGGACAGGGCCGAAACAATGAGCAGTTCTTC
j_call: TRBJ1-2; v_call: TRBV29-1; d_call: TRBD1; clone_size: -; cdr3_aa: CSVDTGADNYGYTF; cdr3_nt: TGCAGCGTTGACACAGGGGCCGATAACTATGGCTACACCTTC
j_call: TRBJ1-5; v_call: TRBV5-1; d_call: -; clone_size: -; cdr3_aa: CASSRSDSSNQPQHF; cdr3_nt: TGCGCCAGCAGCCGATCCGACAGTAGCAATCAGCCCCAGCATTTT
j_call: TRBJ1-2; v_call: TRBV2; d_call: -; clone_size: -; cdr3_aa: CASRRTFLSDGYTF; cdr3_nt: TGTGCCAGCCGGAGGACTTTCCTCTCCGATGGCTACACCTTC
j_call: TRBJ2-1; v_call: TRBV18; d_call: -; clone_size: -; cdr3_aa: CASSPGTSNEQFF; cdr3_nt: TGTGCCAGCTCACCAGGGACTTCAAATGAGCAGTTCTTC
j_call: TRBJ1-3; v_call: TRBV5-4; d_call: -; clone_size: -; cdr3_aa: CASSVGRGLGNTIYF; cdr3_nt: TGTGCCAGCAGCGTCGGCCGAGGGCTCGGAAACACCATATATTTT
j_call: TRBJ1-5; v_call: TRBV4-2; d_call: -; clone_size: -; cdr3_aa: CASSQGVYSSNQPQHF; cdr3_nt: TGTGCCAGCAGCCAAGGCGTTTACAGTAGCAATCAGCCCCAGCATTTT
j_call: TRBJ1-1; v_call: TRBV5-4; d_call: -; clone_size: -; cdr3_aa: CASSLPGTTSTEAFF; cdr3_nt: TGTGCCAGCAGCTTGCCCGGAACTACGAGCACTGAAGCTTTCTTT
j_call: TRBJ2-3; v_call: TRBV14; d_call: TRBD2; clone_size: -; cdr3_aa: CASSLLAGRADTQYF; cdr3_nt: TGTGCCAGCAGCCTGCTAGCGGGGAGGGCAGATACGCAGTATTTT
j_call: TRBJ1-2; v_call: TRBV14; d_call: TRBD1; clone_size: few; cdr3_aa: CASSLTNTGGYGYTF; cdr3_nt: TGTGCCAGCAGCTTAACTAACACAGGGGGATATGGCTACACCTTC
j_call: TRBJ2-2; v_call: TRBV6-5; d_call: -; clone_size: -; cdr3_aa: CASSYKGAPGGELFF; cdr3_nt: TGTGCCAGCAGTTACAAGGGAGCGCCTGGCGGGGAGCTGTTTTTT
j_call: TRBJ1-5; v_call: TRBV11-2; d_call: -; clone_size: -; cdr3_aa: CASSPTTGWNQPQHF; cdr3_nt: TGTGCCAGCAGCCCCACCACCGGGTGGAATCAGCCCCAGCATTTT
j_call: TRBJ2-1; v_call: TRBV7-9; d_call: -; clone_size: -; cdr3_aa: CASSSSGLAFSSYNEQFF; cdr3_nt: TGTGCCAGCAGCTCAAGTGGGCTAGCGTTCAGCTCCTACAATGAGCAGTTCTTC
j_call: TRBJ1-1; v_call: TRBV28; d_call: -; clone_size: -; cdr3_aa: CASTVNTEAFF; cdr3_nt: TGTGCCAGCACCGTCAACACTGAAGCTTTCTTT
j_call: TRBJ2-1; v_call: TRBV27; d_call: -; clone_size: -; cdr3_aa: CASSTSRGSRFF; cdr3_nt: -
j_call: TRBJ1-6; v_call: TRBV19; d_call: -; clone_size: -; cdr3_aa: CASSIQSGDSPLHF; cdr3_nt: TGTGCCAGTAGTATTCAATCAGGGGATTCACCCCTCCACTTT
j_call: TRBJ1-6; v_call: TRBV30; d_call: TRBD1; clone_size: -; cdr3_aa: CAWSLSTGKGSPLHF; cdr3_nt: TGTGCCTGGAGTCTATCGACAGGGAAGGGTTCACCCCTCCACTTT
j_call: TRBJ2-1; v_call: TRBV7-9; d_call: TRBD2; clone_size: -; cdr3_aa: CASSSGPGLAGGNEQFF; cdr3_nt: TGTGCCAGCAGCTCGGGTCCGGGACTAGCGGGGGGCAATGAGCAGTTCTTC
j_call: TRBJ2-3; v_call: TRBV10-1; d_call: -; clone_size: -; cdr3_aa: CASSGQWGTDTQYF; cdr3_nt: TGCGCCAGCAGCGGACAGTGGGGCACAGATACGCAGTATTTT
j_call: TRBJ2-2; v_call: TRBV9; d_call: TRBD2; clone_size: few; cdr3_aa: CASSSGTSNTGELFF; cdr3_nt: TGTGCCAGCAGCTCCGGGACTAGCAACACCGGGGAGCTGTTTTTT
j_call: TRBJ2-5; v_call: TRBV5-1; d_call: -; clone_size: few; cdr3_aa: CASSLDWQETQYF; cdr3_nt: TGCGCCAGCAGCTTAGACTGGCAAGAGACCCAGTACTTC
j_call: TRBJ2-3; v_call: TRBV10-2; d_call: TRBD2; clone_size: few; cdr3_aa: CASRIAGGLGDTQYF; cdr3_nt: TGCGCCAGCAGGATAGCGGGAGGGCTTGGAGATACGCAGTATTTT
j_call: TRBJ1-1; v_call: TRBV7-2; d_call: -; clone_size: -; cdr3_aa: CASSFGSRGNTEAFF; cdr3_nt: TGTGCCAGCAGCTTCGGGTCCAGGGGGAACACTGAAGCTTTCTTT
j_call: TRBJ1-1; v_call: TRBV30; d_call: TRBD1; clone_size: -; cdr3_aa: CAWSGNRGVNTEAFF; cdr3_nt: TGTGCCTGGAGTGGGAACAGGGGGGTGAACACTGAAGCTTTCTTT
j_call: TRBJ2-5; v_call: TRBV27; d_call: TRBD2; clone_size: -; cdr3_aa: CASSTTSGETQYF; cdr3_nt: TGTGCCAGCAGCACCACTAGCGGGGAGACCCAGTACTTC
j_call: TRBJ2-3; v_call: TRBV5-4; d_call: TRBD2; clone_size: -; cdr3_aa: CASRHGGTSSTDTQYF; cdr3_nt: TGTGCCAGCAGGCACGGGGGGACCTCTAGCACAGATACGCAGTATTTT
j_call: TRBJ1-5; v_call: TRBV5-8; d_call: -; clone_size: -; cdr3_aa: CASSLGLSPQHF; cdr3_nt: TGTGCCAGCAGCTTGGGACTGTCGCCCCAGCATTTT
j_call: TRBJ2-7; v_call: TRBV2; d_call: TRBD1; clone_size: -; cdr3_aa: CASSPDRGLNEQYF; cdr3_nt: TGTGCCAGCAGCCCGGACAGGGGATTGAACGAGCAGTACTTC
j_call: TRBJ2-7; v_call: TRBV5-1; d_call: -; clone_size: -; cdr3_aa: CASSLTSRYEQYF; cdr3_nt: TGCGCCAGCAGCTTGACCTCCAGGTACGAGCAGTACTTC
j_call: TRBJ2-7; v_call: TRBV15; d_call: TRBD2; clone_size: -; cdr3_aa: CATSRGGTSAYEQYF; cdr3_nt: TGTGCCACCAGCAGAGGGGGAACTAGCGCATACGAGCAGTACTTC
j_call: TRBJ1-1; v_call: TRBV5-6; d_call: -; clone_size: -; cdr3_aa: CASSLGDRPITEAFF; cdr3_nt: TGTGCCAGCAGCTTGGGTGACAGACCCATCACTGAAGCTTTCTTT
j_call: TRBJ2-1; v_call: TRBV19; d_call: TRBD2; clone_size: -; cdr3_aa: CASFSGRAGNEQFF; cdr3_nt: TGTGCCAGCTTTAGCGGGAGGGCCGGTAATGAGCAGTTCTTC